This TCR beta chain was sequenced during a study of beta chain features in type 1 diabetes. In total, each donor contributed a single heparinised blood draw that averaged around 110 mL. Reverse transcription of all isolated RNA meant that expressed TCRB transcripts were sequenced. Data came from immunoSEQ multiplex PCR; TCRdb stores just in-frame clones and leaves some out. The sample holds 250,000 to 350,000 clones, approximately 10% seen once. This clone was observed a few times. Its antigen is not identified. CDR1 is MNHEY and CDR2 is SMNVEV in the germline V gene (reference sequence). The CDR3 has 12 amino acids. Trimming took off 3 bases at V and 4 bases at J, with 4 bases between the two ends. Study-wide results and caveats: A possible short-template PCR bias applies equally to patients and controls. In every one of the four CD4+ subsets, TCRB CDR3s were moderately but significantly shorter in Type 1 diabetes patients. Whether HLA type affects TCRB rearrangement stayed undetermined in the present work.

The genes are TRBV27 and TRBJ2-1; D call uncertain. The source of this sequence is a woman aged 25 to 39 in good health. The sample was naive CD4+ T cells from blood. The CDR3 DNA reads TGTGCCAGCAGTTTTAGTTACAATGAGCAGTTCTTC. Translated: CASSFSYNEQFF.